This record looks at one T cell receptor beta chain sequence and its context. Trimming left V 4 bases short and J 5 bases short, with 17 bases between. The CDR3 has 15 amino acids. Germline CDR1 LGHNA, CDR2 YNFKEQ. These data belong to a study of cytomegalovirus exposure and HLA in healthy donors. Primers: 60 Vbeta forward and 13 Jbeta reverse. The repertoire was sequenced with immunoSEQ multiplex PCR; TCRdb's copy has only in-frame clones and lacks some. The table lists about 140,000 clones, 75% to 85% of them singletons, with about 1.8% in the top ten. This chain joins TRBV4-2 and TRBJ1-1; tentatively, D is TRBD1 (6 bases). Sequencing input: PBMCs. The receptor was isolated from a female donor in good health and CMV-seropositive. The CDR3 loop reads CASSLGDTQRTEAFF. The CDR3 nucleotides read TGTGCCAGCAGCCTTGGGGACACCCAGAGGACTGAAGCTTTCTTT.